The 9 T cell receptor beta chains below all came from one sample that was sequenced in a study of blood T cell repertoires in COVID-19. Repertoires were generated with immunoSEQ multiplex PCR, while TCRdb's copy carries only in-frame clones and drops some. The table shows 190,000 or so clones, with roughly 94% occurring only once. Sequences were obtained from peripheral blood. These receptors were obtained from a man in his thirties or forties with COVID-19, enrolled during active disease.

The V and J genes are TRBV3-1 (or the pseudogene TRBV3-2) and TRBJ2-3, with 10 positions matching TRBD2. This CDR3 is built from 16 residues. Germline CDR1 reads LGHDT; CDR2 reads YNNKEL (reference sequence). J was trimmed by 2 bases and V by 2 bases; bases with no gene match: 4. The CDR3 DNA follows: TGTGCCAGCAGCCAACCAGCGGGGGGGCACACAGATACGCAGTATTTT. Protein product: CASSQPAGGHTDTQYF.

This clone occurred a few times. The genes are TRBV6-1 and TRBJ1-1; D is ambiguous. CDR1 and CDR2 from the germline V gene are MNHNS and SASEGT. The CDR3 consists of 13 residues. Trimming shortened V by 3 bases and J by 4 bases, and 9 bases separated the two germline ends. CDR3 sequence (DNA): TGTGCCAGCAGTGAGCGGGTACTCACTGAAGCTTTCTTT. Translation gives CASSERVLTEAFF.

V is TRBV3-1 (or the pseudogene TRBV3-2) and J is TRBJ1-2; perhaps TRBD1 as D (6 bases). This CDR3 spans 18 amino acids. Per the germline V gene, CDR1 is LGHDT and CDR2 is YNNKEL (reference sequence). V lost 1 base and J lost 1, with 19 bases in between. CDR3 DNA sequence: TGTGCCAGCAGCCAAGTTCGAATCGGACAGCTGATTAACTATGGCTACACCTTC. This translates into CASSQVRIGQLINYGYTF.

In its sample, this clone was seen once. The sample contains more than one DNA sequence encoding this CDR3. In DNA, the CDR3 is TGTGCCAGCTCACCGACAGGAGACATGAACACTGAAGCTTTCTTT. Encoded protein: CASSPTGDMNTEAFF. This chain joins TRBV18 and TRBJ1-1, with D possibly TRBD1 on 6 matching bases. V dropped 3 bases and J dropped 0 bases, with 11 bases sitting between them. Germline V gene sequence: CDR1 KGHSH, CDR2 LQKENI. The CDR3 covers 15 residues. Full variable domain (missing parts from reference TRBV18 and TRBJ1-1): NAGVMQNPRHLVRRRGQEARLRCSPMKGHSHVYWYRQLPEEGLKFMVYLQKENIIDESGMPKERFSAEFPKEGPSILRIQQVVRGDSAAYFCASSPTGDMNTEAFFGQGTRLTVV.

V and J are TRBV19 and TRBJ1-2, with D perhaps TRBD1 (5 bases). The germline V gene has CDR1 LNHDA and CDR2 SQIVND (reference sequence). The CDR3 spans 16 residues. V was cut by 4 bases and J by 4 bases, with 19 bases left in between. The CDR3, as DNA: TGTGCCAGTAGTAGGGCCGGGCAGGGCGTCGGCTATGGCTACACCTTC. Protein product: CASSRAGQGVGYGYTF.

V gene TRBV7-3 combines with J gene TRBJ2-3, with TRBD2 identical over 12 bases. V gave up 5 bases and J gave up 4 bases; unmatched junction bases: 7. The CDR3 contains 16 residues. CDR1 is SGHTA and CDR2 is FQGTGA in the germline V gene. The CDR3: CASSALAGGPSDTQYF. As DNA, the CDR3 is TGTGCCAGCAGCGCTCTAGCGGGGGGGCCCTCAGATACGCAGTATTTT.

The rearrangement joins TRBV30 to TRBJ2-5; tentative D call: TRBD1 (6 bases). Trimming took 0 bases from V and 5 from J, leaving 13 bases between them. The germline V gene encodes CDR1 GTSNPN and CDR2 SVGIG (reference sequence). The CDR3 runs to 14 residues. The CDR3 reads CAWSVWGRGETQYF. In DNA form, the CDR3 reads TGTGCCTGGAGTGTATGGGGGCGAGGGGAGACCCAGTACTTC.

V gene TRBV19 combines with J gene TRBJ2-2; D unclear. V was shortened by 1 base and J by 4 bases, with 10 bases between the two germline ends. The CDR3 is 15 amino acids. The germline V gene has CDR1 LNHDA and CDR2 SQIVND (reference sequence). The DNA for the CDR3 is TGTGCCAGTAGTATAGTTAGCTCCGGCACCGGGGAGCTGTTTTTT. Amino acids: CASSIVSSGTGELFF.

The rearrangement links TRBV12-5 to TRBJ2-7; 8 bases are shared with TRBD1. V was pared by 5 bases and J by 3 bases, with 15 bases of the junction left unmatched. This CDR3 is built from 17 residues. Germline CDR1 and CDR2: LGHNT and FRNRAP. The CDR3 protein is CASGPDYAEDRDYEQYF. Here the CDR3 DNA reads TGTGCTAGTGGTCCTGACTATGCAGAGGACAGGGACTACGAGCAGTACTTC.